The 4 T cell receptor beta chains below come from one sample, sequenced in a study of human T cells and chemical hapten exposure. Documented time point: pre-sensitization, week 0. The sample's treatment: therapeutic diphenylcyclopropenone sensitization with weekly scalp DPC. TCRdb re-derived calls from the RACE reads in MiXCR, one entry per CDR3 protein. Of about 250,000 distinct CDR3 sequences listed, approximately 7.5% were seen once; the top ten hold approximately 1.2%. This sample comprised whole blood, obtained in connection with sensitization to the hapten diphenylcyclopropenone (DPC). Source of these receptors: a man aged 18-30 years with alopecia areata. Some clones in this sample may be carry-over from other donors' samples.

This sequence joins TRBV9 and TRBJ2-3; possibly TRBD1 for D (5 bases). The germline V and J ends were trimmed by 4 bases and 5 bases, with 8 bases remaining between them. The CDR3 extends over 12 amino acids. Per the germline V gene, CDR1 is SGDLS and CDR2 is YYNGEE. The CDR3 coding sequence is TGTGCCAGCAGCCCCCAGGGAGATACGCAGTATTTT. Translated: CASSPQGDTQYF.

This clonotype was counted ten times or more. The V gene is TRBV20-1, the J gene TRBJ2-7, with no clear D. Trimming took 3 bases from V and 1 from J, leaving 13 bases between them. The CDR3 totals 14 residues. Germline CDR1 and CDR2: DFQATT and SNEGSKA (reference sequence). CDR3 DNA sequence: TGCAGTGCTAGCGGCCCAGCCAGTTCCTACGAGCAGTACGTC. Protein: CSASGPASSYEQYV.

This clonotype was observed a few times. The gene calls are TRBV28 and TRBJ2-6, with 9 bases fitting TRBD1. V was pared by 8 bases and J by 4 bases, with 6 bases of the junction left unmatched. The CDR3 length is 15 residues. In germline, CDR1 is MDHEN, CDR2 SYDVKM. The chain's CDR3 is CASGRDRDGANVLTF. The CDR3 region has the DNA TGTGCCAGCGGCCGGGACAGGGACGGGGCCAACGTCCTGACTTTC.

A few counts support this clonotype. The V call is TRBV12-5, the J call TRBJ1-1; D might be TRBD1 (6 bases). V dropped 6 bases and J dropped 1 base, with 12 bases sitting between them. Looked up from germline, CDR1 is LGHNT and CDR2 is FRNRAP. The CDR3 consists of 14 residues. The CDR3 spells CASGRTVKNTEAFF. The DNA for the CDR3 is TGTGCTAGTGGACGGACAGTGAAGAACACTGAAGCTTTCTTT.